This entry lists 4 T cell receptor beta chains sequenced from one sample in a study of molecular identifiers for immune sequencing clone quantification (dated by TCRdb to 2016 to 2018). The method behind the library was PCR. Sequenced using an Illumina HiSeq 4000. The raw public data were reprocessed by TCRdb itself: fastp quality trimming at Q25, MiXCR clonotype calling, in-frame beta chains only. Under each unique CDR3 protein, matching rows form one entry showing the most common genes and DNA. This sample is represented by about 500,000 distinct CDR3 sequences; over 20% of them were singletons. The top ten constitute 0.84% of the sample. Source material: naive CD8+ T cells from blood, with Jurkat cell RNA spiked in. This specimen's cell subset or site label, interpreted: FACS-sorted CD8+CD4-CCR7+CD45RA+ naive T cells. These receptors were obtained from a human donor in good health. Some libraries in this study had Jurkat cell RNA spiked in.

This sequence joins TRBV19 and TRBJ2-1; 7 positions agree with TRBD1. With 7 bases clipped from V and 8 bases from J, the junction kept 8 bases outside the gene matches. The germline V gene encodes CDR1 LNHDA and CDR2 SQIVND (reference sequence). The CDR3 consists of 13 residues. In DNA, the CDR3 is TGTGCCAGTAAGTACAGGGGATCGGATGAGCAGTTCTTC. Its translation: CASKYRGSDEQFF.

A few counts support this clonotype. The V call is TRBV13, the J call TRBJ2-7, with TRBD2 identical over 10 bases. Germline loops: CDR1 PRHDT, CDR2 FYEKMQ (reference sequence). The CDR3 is 16 amino acids. V lost 0 bases, J lost 3 bases, and 5 bases stayed unmatched. CDR3 region: CASSLGPASGSYEQYF. CDR3 DNA: TGTGCCAGCAGCTTAGGCCCGGCTAGCGGGAGCTACGAGCAGTACTTC.

This clonotype was detected ten times or more. The chain recombines TRBV7-9 with TRBJ1-1; the D gene is possibly TRBD1 (6 bases). The CDR3 is 12 residues long. From germline, CDR1 is SEHNR and CDR2 FQNEAQ (reference sequence). The V and J ends lost 5 bases and 11 bases respectively, with 15 bases between them. The CDR3 region has the DNA TGTGCCAGCAGCCAGGACAGTCCTTACGCTTTCTTT. Its protein is CASSQDSPYAFF.

This clonotype occurred a few times. V usage is TRBV5-6 and J usage is TRBJ1-1; D gene uncertain. This CDR3 contains 12 residues. Trimming left V 2 bases short and J 6 bases short, with 8 bases between. From germline, CDR1 is SGHDT and CDR2 YYEEEE. CDR3 in DNA: TGTGCCAGCAGCTTTTCCAGTGCTGAAGCTTTCTTT. Residues: CASSFSSAEAFF.